Sequencing of this TCR beta chain was carried out in a study of T cells in Graves' hyperthyroidism and ophthalmopathy. TCR beta CDR3 regions were amplified from RNA. An initial round of RT-PCR targeting the TCR CDR3 relied on the HTBI primer set. TCRdb fed the multiplex PCR reads into MiXCR, producing one record per CDR3 protein. The data contain about 500,000 distinct CDR3 sequences, more than 15% of them singletons. The PBMCs studied were ones that came from 10 ml fresh peripheral blood. In germline, CDR1 is ENHRY, CDR2 SYGVKD. This CDR3 has 12 residues. V was pared by 7 bases and J by 3 bases, with 6 bases between.

The chain links TRBV10-3 to TRBJ2-2; no firm D call. This TCR derives from a woman under 40 with Graves' ophthalmopathy. Sequencing input: blood. Written as DNA, the CDR3 is TGTGCCATCAATAGATACACCGGGGAGCTGTTTTTT. Translation gives CAINRYTGELFF.